This paragraph covers one TCR beta chain sequence. There are 14 residues in the CDR3. Trimming stripped 1 base from V and 8 bases from J, with 14 bases between. Looked up from germline, CDR1 is PRHDT and CDR2 is FYEKMQ (reference sequence). The data were obtained in a study of cytomegalovirus exposure and HLA in healthy donors. The study ran its PCR with 60 Vbeta and 13 Jbeta primers. Assay: immunoSEQ multiplex PCR; the TCRdb copy retains only in-frame clones and omits some. The sample shows 65,000 to 90,000 clones, roughly 78% of them seen only once. The clonotype was recovered from a young man in good health and CMV-seronegative. The chain combines TRBV13 with TRBJ1-2, with D possibly TRBD1 on 5 matching bases. The sequenced sample was PBMCs. The CDR3 DNA reads as TGTGCCAGCAGCTTAGTTCGAGGGGCGGGAGGCTACACCTTC. Encoded protein: CASSLVRGAGGYTF.